These 11 T cell receptor beta chains originate from one sample sequenced in a study of blood T cells in healthy people across ages. The use of a sample-barcoded 5' primer and a J-beta primer mix characterized a second PCR of roughly 6 to 11 cycles. TCRdb called the 5' RACE reads again in MiXCR, with one record for every CDR3 protein. The sample contains some 940,000 distinct CDR3 sequences, almost 30% of which appear only once. These records were also assigned to another study, of T cells of mothers and their children.

The sequencing input was blood. The source is a woman aged 40 to 55 in good health.

At least ten counts were recorded for this clonotype. This sequence joins TRBV20-1 and TRBJ2-7; 7 nucleotides align to TRBD1. Per germline, CDR1 DFQATT and CDR2 SNEGSKA (reference sequence). With 5 bases clipped from V and 1 base from J, the junction kept 11 bases outside the gene matches. The CDR3 spans 15 residues. CDR3 region: CSAPRRDRLSYEQYF. In nucleotides, the CDR3 is TGCAGTGCTCCACGACGGGACAGACTATCCTACGAGCAGTACTTC.

This clonotype was recorded at least ten times. The CDR3 DNA follows: TGTGCCAGCAGCGTAGGTGGAGGGACGGAGACCCAGTACTTC. Translation: CASSVGGGTETQYF. The chain links TRBV9 to TRBJ2-5; D may be TRBD2 (6 bases). V was cut by 0 bases and J by 5 bases, with 11 bases left in between. This CDR3 has 14 residues. From germline, CDR1 is SGDLS and CDR2 YYNGEE. Complete variable domain (other parts from reference TRBV9 and TRBJ2-5): DSGVTQTPKHLITATGQRVTLRCSPRSGDLSVYWYQQSLDQGLQFLIQYYNGEERAKGNILERFSAQQFPDLHSELNLSSLELGDSALYFCASSVGGGTETQYFGPGTRLLVL.

V and J are TRBV20-1 and TRBJ1-1; no firm D call. V lost 3 bases to trimming and J lost 3 bases, with 11 bases between them. The CDR3 is 13 residues long. Germline loops: CDR1 DFQATT, CDR2 SNEGSKA (reference sequence). CDR3 sequence reads: CSASEGAYTEAFF. The CDR3, as DNA: TGCAGTGCTAGCGAAGGCGCCTACACTGAAGCTTTCTTT.

The chain has TRBV28 and TRBJ1-5; D call uncertain. The CDR3 is 14 amino acids. The germline V gene has CDR1 MDHEN and CDR2 SYDVKM. With 3 bases removed from V and 0 bases from J, the gap between germline ends came to 6 bases. This CDR3 is CASSFVSSNQPQHF. The CDR3, as DNA: TGTGCCAGCAGTTTCGTATCTAGCAATCAGCCCCAGCATTTT. The full variable domain, its missing parts supplied by reference TRBV28 and TRBJ1-5, is DVKVTQSSRYLVKRTGEKVFLECVQDMDHENMFWYRQDPGLGLRLIYFSYDVKMKEKGDIPEGYSVSREKKERFSLILESASTNQTSMYLCASSFVSSNQPQHFGDGTRLSIL.

The chain carries TRBV6-5 and TRBJ1-4; 7 bases match TRBD1. Germline V gene lookup returns CDR1 MNHEY and CDR2 SVGAGI. J gave up 8 bases and V 0 bases, and 6 bases lay outside the gene matches. The CDR3 runs 15 residues. CDR3 loop: CASSYSNRGGEKLFF. The CDR3 coding sequence is TGTGCCAGCAGTTACTCTAACAGGGGCGGGGAAAAACTGTTTTTT.

V usage is TRBV6-4 and J usage is TRBJ2-4; D gene unclear. CDR1 MRHNA and CDR2 SNTAGT come from the germline V gene. This CDR3 is built from 12 residues. Trimming removed 2 bases at V and 13 bases at J, with 12 bases between. CDR3: CASSDINNEQYF. CDR3 in DNA: TGTGCCAGCAGTGACATAAACAATGAGCAGTACTTC.

This clonotype was observed many times. The rearrangement joins TRBV29-1 to TRBJ1-2; no firm D call. V gave up 7 bases and J gave up 1 base, with 7 bases separating them. Germline CDR1 and CDR2: SQVTM and ANQGSEA. This CDR3 contains 11 residues. DNA for the CDR3: TGCAGCGCTGCCAGTAACTATGGCTACACCTTC. This translates into CSAASNYGYTF.

The sample holds many counts of this clonotype. The chain has TRBV4-2 and TRBJ2-7, with 10 nucleotides matching TRBD2. Per germline, CDR1 LGHNA and CDR2 YNFKEQ. Trimming cost V 0 bases and J 5 bases; bases outside gene matches: 10. The CDR3 is made up of 17 amino acids. This CDR3 reads CASSQDKRGGAAHEQYF. As DNA, the CDR3 is TGTGCCAGCAGCCAAGATAAGCGGGGGGGCGCTGCCCACGAGCAGTACTTC.

This clonotype occurred many times. One end of the junction is discordant with germline, which a read error may explain. This chain joins TRBV6-1 and TRBJ2-7, with a possible D match to TRBD1 (6 bases). CDR1 is MNHNS, CDR2 SASEGT, per germline. The CDR3 extends over 15 amino acids. The CDR3 DNA follows: TGTGCCGGCAGTGAAGCGATGGACAGAAACTACGAGCAGTACTTC. Its protein product is CAGSEAMDRNYEQYF.

This clonotype was picked up one time. The junction and the germline gene differ at one end; a read error may be behind it. The V call is TRBV29-1, the J call TRBJ2-2, with D tentatively TRBD1 or TRBD2 (5 bases each). CDR3 size: 13 residues. Germline V gene data show CDR1 as SQVTM and CDR2 as ANQGSEA. CDR3 amino acids: CSVERQGTGERFF. In DNA, the CDR3 is TGCAGCGTTGAACGGCAGGGCACCGGGGAGCGGTTTTTT.

The V and J genes are TRBV7-2 and TRBJ1-2; D may be TRBD1 (5 bases). This CDR3 has 12 residues. CDR1 and CDR2 (germline): SGHTA, FQGNSA. The ends were cut back, 6 bases at V and 8 bases at J, with 13 bases in the middle. CDR3 residues: CASSIQGSGYTF. CDR3 DNA: TGTGCCAGCAGTATCCAGGGTTCCGGCTACACCTTC.